This entry lists 8 T cell receptor beta chains sequenced from one sample in a study of monozygotic twins with inflammatory bowel disease. No DNA is given; TCRdb re-called the 5' RACE reads and lists each CDR3 protein once. The specimen's table records 150,000 to 200,000 distinct CDR3 sequences. Sequencing used blood. Receptor source: a human donor with ulcerative colitis or Crohn's disease, or a healthy co-twin of an affected twin (not recorded which).

The chain joins TRBV5-1 to TRBJ2-7; TCRdb's assignment of TRBD2 cannot be checked, as there is no DNA. CDR1 is SGHRS, CDR2 YFSETQ, per germline. This CDR3 region has 14 residues. This CDR3 reads CASISTAGGNEQYF.

The chain carries TRBV5-1 and TRBJ2-7; TCRdb's D call of TRBD1 is untestable without DNA. Germline CDR1 SGHRS, CDR2 YFSETQ. This CDR3 is built from 13 residues. The CDR3 is CASSRRDSYEQYF.

Here the CDR3 reads CASSRQVTGVEAFF. The V call is TRBV7-2, the J call TRBJ1-1; with no DNA, the TCRdb D assignment of TRBD1 cannot be verified. The CDR3 covers 14 residues. The germline gives CDR1 SGHTA, CDR2 FQGNSA.

The chain recombines TRBV4-1 with TRBJ2-5; absent DNA, TCRdb's TRBD2 call cannot be checked. This CDR3 spans 16 amino acids. CDR1 is MGHRA, CDR2 YSYEKL, per germline. CDR3 sequence reads: CASSSRLAGFQETQYF.

The chain uses TRBV6-1 and TRBJ1-4. Per germline, CDR1 MNHNS and CDR2 SASEGT. The CDR3 consists of 15 residues. The CDR3 protein is CASSPGRGPNEKLFF.

The chain has TRBV3-1 and TRBJ1-1; TCRdb proposes TRBD1, but this gene call is untestable without DNA. CDR3 length: 16 residues. Germline V gives CDR1 LGHDT, CDR2 YNNKEL (reference sequence). CDR3 protein: CASSSHRGRVNTEAFF.

The chain has TRBV14 and TRBJ2-3; TCRdb reports TRBD1, a call that lacks DNA to check it against. Germline loops: CDR1 SGHDN, CDR2 FVKESK. The CDR3 totals 13 residues. This CDR3 is CASSPRITDTQYF.

This rearrangement joins TRBV7-9 to TRBJ2-1. This CDR3 is built from 16 residues. Germline assignment: CDR1 SEHNR and CDR2 FQNEAQ (reference sequence). This CDR3 is CASSFFSLSSYNEQFF.